The 24 T cell receptor beta chains given below trace back to one sample, sequenced in a study of tumor and adjacent non-tumor tissue in lung cancer. RNA was extracted from bulk tissue without any cell sorting. Three rounds of nested PCR, following a modified ARM-PCR protocol, produced the TCRbeta library. TCRdb fed the multiplex PCR reads into MiXCR, producing one record per CDR3 protein. The repertoire holds roughly 200,000 distinct CDR3 sequences, with around 71% as singletons. Sequencing input: lung tumor tissue. Every receptor here comes from a man aged 55-75 years with non-small cell lung cancer.

The chain links TRBV11-2 to TRBJ1-1; TRBD1 aligns across 7 bases. The trim removed 1 base at V and 5 bases at J, leaving 4 bases unmatched. Germline V gene sequence: CDR1 SGHAT, CDR2 FQNNGV. This CDR3 is built from 14 residues. The CDR3 region is CASSLGRGGTEAFF. For the CDR3, the DNA is TGTGCCAGCAGCTTAGGCAGGGGGGGAACTGAAGCTTTCTTT.

A note on this clonotype: The CDR3 does not end in the conserved phenylalanine or tryptophan, so this is likely a read error. The DNA is omitted, as the CDR3 cannot be located on it reliably, and the CDR3 follows TCRdb's listing. V is TRBV20-1 and J is TRBJ2-7; TRBD2, as called in the table, went unchecked against the DNA. With termini counted, the CDR3 has 14 amino acids. Germline V lookup: CDR1 DFQATT, CDR2 SNEGSKA (reference sequence). This chain's CDR3 is CSARGPAGNYEQCL.

As for this clonotype: Here the CDR3 omits its conserved ending phenylalanine or tryptophan, so a read error is the likely source. This chain uses TRBV4-2 with TRBJ1-1; the D is unclear. The CDR3 contains 16 residues. The germline V gene has CDR1 LGHNA and CDR2 YNFKEQ. The germline V and J ends were trimmed by 0 bases and 4 bases, with 15 bases remaining between them. CDR3 sequence: CASSQDVRGPSTEAFI. Written as DNA, the CDR3 is TGTGCCAGCAGCCAAGATGTCCGAGGGCCGAGCACTGAAGCTTTCATT.

Points on this clonotype: No conserved phenylalanine or tryptophan is present at the end of the CDR3, so a read error is the likely explanation. The rearrangement links TRBV11-2 to TRBJ2-3; a weak D match, TRBD1 (6 bases). The CDR3 is 14 amino acids. Germline loops: CDR1 SGHAT, CDR2 FQNNGV. V was shortened by 6 bases and J by 5 bases, with 15 bases between the two germline ends. For the CDR3, the DNA is TGTGCCAGCAGTTTAATCCTAGGGGGAGATACGCAGTATTCT. Residues: CASSLILGGDTQYS.

Concerning this clonotype: Germline and junction disagree at one end, which may indicate a read error. The gene calls are TRBV12-3 or TRBV12-4 and TRBJ2-7; the D gene is possibly TRBD1 (6 bases). The CDR3 covers 13 residues. The CDR3 DNA sequence: TGTGCCAGCCTGGCGGGCAGGGGCAGCGAGCAGTACTTT. It yields the protein CASLAGRGSEQYF.

Concerning this clonotype: A clone one base away is much larger, so this may be a read error. V is TRBV7-8 and J is TRBJ1-2; D remains ambiguous. CDR3 length equals 16 residues. With 6 bases removed from V and 8 bases from J, the gap between germline ends came to 25 bases. Germline loops: CDR1 SGHVS, CDR2 FQNEAQ. CDR3 amino acids: CASRMKVEIGEEGYTF. Here the CDR3 DNA reads TGTGCCAGCAGGATGAAAGTAGAGATCGGCGAGGAAGGCTACACCTTC. Complete variable domain (other parts from reference TRBV7-8 and TRBJ1-2): GAGVSQSPRYKVAKRGQDVALRCDPISGHVSLFWYQQALGQGPEFLTYFQNEAQLDKSGLPSDRFFAERPEGSVSTLKIQRTQQEDSAVYLCASRMKVEIGEEGYTFGSGTRLTVV.

On this clonotype: This may be a read error, as it is one base from a much larger clone. V usage is TRBV6-1 and J usage is TRBJ2-7; tentative D call: TRBD2 (6 bases). There are 15 residues in the CDR3. Germline V gene data show CDR1 as MNHNS and CDR2 as SASEGT. V was clipped by 3 bases and J by 0 bases, with 12 bases between them. The CDR3 sequence: CASSDPAGSSYEQYF. The DNA of the CDR3 is TGTGCCAGCAGTGATCCGGCGGGGAGCTCCTACGAGCAGTACTTC.

This clonotype was seen just once. The V gene is TRBV5-4, the J gene TRBJ2-3; perhaps TRBD2 as D (5 bases). V lost 7 bases, J lost 2 bases, and 17 bases lay in between. The CDR3 runs to 15 residues. Germline V gene data show CDR1 as SGHNT and CDR2 as YYREEE (reference sequence). CDR3 amino acids: CASCSRGRPTDTQYF. The DNA of the CDR3 is TGTGCCAGCTGCTCCCGAGGGCGACCCACAGATACGCAGTATTTT.

With respect to this clonotype: It may be a read error: a sequence one base away is much more abundant. The missing conserved phenylalanine or tryptophan at the end of this CDR3 makes a read error likely. The J gene is TRBJ2-7, the V gene TRBV20-1; tentatively, D is TRBD2 (5 bases). The CDR3 consists of 12 residues. Looked up from germline, CDR1 is DFQATT and CDR2 is SNEGSKA (reference sequence). Trimming removed 5 bases at V and 7 bases at J, with 15 bases between. The CDR3 DNA follows: TGCAGTGCTCCCCGAGGAGGACGGGAGCAGTACTGC. Protein product: CSAPRGGREQYC.

The chain combines TRBV20-1 with TRBJ1-5; a possible D gene is TRBD1 (6 bases). The germline V gene encodes CDR1 DFQATT and CDR2 SNEGSKA (reference sequence). CDR3 length equals 14 residues. V was cut by 3 bases and J by 5 bases, with 14 bases left in between. The CDR3 reads CSASTGYRDQPQHF. The CDR3 DNA reads TGCAGTGCTAGTACAGGGTATAGAGATCAGCCCCAGCATTTT.

This chain connects TRBV20-1 to TRBJ2-7; D may be TRBD2 (5 bases). With the DNA end fitting TRBJ2-1 better, the J assignment may be wrong. The germline V gene encodes CDR1 DFQATT and CDR2 SNEGSKA (reference sequence). This CDR3 has 15 residues. The CDR3 reads CSVSPAGLGEGEQFF. Here the CDR3 DNA reads TGCAGTGTTAGTCCGGCCGGGCTGGGAGAGGGCGAGCAGTTCTTC.

Concerning this clonotype: One end of the junction fails to match germline, which may point to a read error. This chain joins TRBV7-2 and TRBJ2-3; possible D gene TRBD2, 5 bases. CDR1 SGHTA and CDR2 FQGNSA come from the germline V gene. The CDR3 length is 15 residues. This CDR3 reads CGSSLALHFKDTQYF. The CDR3 bases are TGTGGCAGCAGCCTAGCCCTGCACTTCAAAGATACGCAGTATTTT.

This clonotype was seen more than once but under ten times. This could be a read error, since a much larger clone is one nucleotide away. The V and J genes are TRBV11-1 and TRBJ1-3; 7 nucleotides line up with TRBD1. The CDR3 runs to 15 residues. The germline V gene has CDR1 SGHAT and CDR2 FQDESV (reference sequence). The CDR3 region has the DNA TGTGCCAGCAGTAACTCCGGGACAGCTGGAAAGACCATATATTTT. This sequence encodes CASSNSGTAGKTIYF.

The count of this clonotype is one. Since no conserved phenylalanine or tryptophan closes the CDR3, a read error is the likely cause. V is TRBV6-1 and J is TRBJ1-5, with D perhaps TRBD1 (5 bases). Per germline, CDR1 MNHNS and CDR2 SASEGT. This CDR3 spans 15 amino acids. The CDR3 region has the DNA TGTGCCAGCAGTTCGGACATGGTAGGGAATCAGCTCCAGCATTAT. Translation gives CASSSDMVGNQLQHY.

The genes are TRBV11-1 and TRBJ2-7; possibly TRBD2 for D (6 bases). Germline V gene data show CDR1 as SGHAT and CDR2 as FQDESV (reference sequence). This CDR3 spans 16 amino acids. The DNA for the CDR3 is TGTACTAGCAGTTTAGCGATTCGTGACAACTCCTACGAGCAGTACTTC. The encoded protein is CTSSLAIRDNSYEQYF.

The gene calls are TRBV24-1 and TRBJ2-1; TRBD2 matches 13 bases. The J segment lost 0 bases and the V segment lost 3 bases, leaving 13 bases of the junction unmatched. This CDR3 region has 21 residues. Looked up from germline, CDR1 is KGHDR and CDR2 is SFDVKD. Here the CDR3 DNA reads TGTGCCACCAGTGATCCCTCCGGACTAGCGGGAGTCGCGAGCTCCTACAATGAGCAGTTCTTC. Translated: CATSDPSGLAGVASSYNEQFF.

A single count supports this clonotype. One end of the junction is discordant with germline, which a read error may explain. The chain uses TRBV7-9 and TRBJ2-7; 9 nucleotides line up with TRBD1. CDR1 is SEHNR and CDR2 is FQNEAQ in the germline V gene (reference sequence). The CDR3 spans 14 residues. For the CDR3, the DNA is TGTGCCAGCAGCCAGGACAGGGGTAGCCACGAGAAGTACTTC. Amino acids: CASSQDRGSHEKYF.

The V call is TRBV12-3 or TRBV12-4, the J call TRBJ1-3; D might be TRBD1 (5 bases). V was shortened by 6 bases and J by 9 bases, with 18 bases between the two germline ends. The CDR3 runs 14 residues. CDR3 region: CASRYDSSGRTIYF. The CDR3, as DNA: TGTGCCAGCAGATATGACAGCTCTGGACGCACCATATATTTT.

On this clonotype: The conserved phenylalanine or tryptophan normally closing the CDR3 is absent here, so this likely arose from a read error. The rearrangement uses TRBV20-1 and TRBJ1-4; 10 bases are a match to TRBD1. The CDR3 totals 17 residues. V shed 1 base, J shed 8 bases, and the junction held 13 bases outside the gene matches. CDR1 is DFQATT and CDR2 is SNEGSKA in the germline V gene (reference sequence). CDR3 coding DNA: TGCAGTGCTAGAGTCGGGACAGGGGTACGCTTTGGGGAAAAACTGTTTGTT. Its translation is CSARVGTGVRFGEKLFV.

As concerns this clonotype: The junction differs from germline at one of its ends, possibly a read error. This chain links TRBV12-3 or TRBV12-4 with TRBJ2-7, with 7 bases lining up with TRBD1. The CDR3 spans 11 residues. The CDR3 DNA follows: TGTGCTAGCAGTTCAGGGGGAGAGGAGTACTTC. Protein: CASSSGGEEYF.

This clonotype was counted a single time. The junction does not match germline at one end; this may be a read error. The rearrangement links TRBV5-5 to TRBJ1-1; no clear D gene. CDR1 and CDR2 (germline): SGHKS, YYEKEE (reference sequence). The CDR3 is 16 residues long. CDR3 in amino acids: CASSFGVSIMNTKAFF. The CDR3 DNA reads as TGTGCCAGCAGTTTCGGGGTATCGATTATGAACACTAAAGCTTTCTTT.

The chain carries TRBV4-2 and TRBJ2-2; D might be TRBD2 (7 bases). The ends were cut back, 0 bases at V and 17 bases at J, with 31 bases in the middle. Per the germline V gene, CDR1 is LGHNA and CDR2 is YNFKEQ. The CDR3 contains 18 residues. The CDR3 sequence is CASSQDGGGHANTGALFF. Here the CDR3 DNA reads TGTGCCAGCAGCCAAGACGGCGGGGGCCACGCGAACACCGGGGCGCTCTTTTTT.

The rearrangement links TRBV20-1 to TRBJ2-1, with TRBD2 matching 11 bases. V was pared by 8 bases and J by 4 bases, with 10 bases of the junction left unmatched. This CDR3 is 15 amino acids long. From germline, CDR1 is DFQATT and CDR2 SNEGSKA (reference sequence). This CDR3 reads CSSIIAGGHYNEQFF. The CDR3 bases are TGCAGTTCTATAATAGCGGGAGGGCATTACAATGAGCAGTTCTTC.

This clonotype was seen at least ten times. This rearrangement joins TRBV11-2 to TRBJ1-1, with D hard to call. CDR1 is SGHAT, CDR2 FQNNGV, per germline. The V gene lost 0 bases and the J gene lost 7 bases, with 6 bases spanning the gap. The CDR3 has 12 residues. The CDR3 sequence: CASSLEYSEAFF. In DNA, the CDR3 is TGTGCCAGCAGCTTAGAGTACAGTGAAGCTTTCTTT.